A single sample is the source of the 16 T cell receptor beta chains below, sequenced in a study of T-cell reconstitution after alpha-beta-depleted transplantation in children. General study findings and limits: T-cell numbers and diversity, one year after transplant, stemmed largely from T cells that were newly produced.

The TCRbeta library was prepared with unique molecular identifiers. Via MiXCR, TCRdb re-called the PCR reads, giving one row per CDR3 protein. In the table there are hundreds of thousands of distinct CDR3 sequences, nearly 8% of which are singletons. These receptors have no known antigen. Sequenced material: peripheral blood, taken 360 days after TCRalphabeta/CD19-depleted stem cell transplant. These receptors were obtained from a female patient aged 2-9 years who had a stem cell transplant for Fanconi anemia, so the T cells may come from the graft donor.

This clonotype was observed at least ten times. The genes are TRBV9 and TRBJ2-2; D ambiguous. Germline-derived CDR1 and CDR2 are SGDLS and YYNGEE. This CDR3 is 14 amino acids long. V lost 0 bases, J lost 0 bases, and 3 bases lay in between. As DNA, the CDR3 is TGTGCCAGCAGCGTAGACCCGAACACCGGGGAGCTGTTTTTT. Its translation: CASSVDPNTGELFF.

This clonotype was seen many times. The DNA of the CDR3 is TGTGCCACCAGACTAGCGGGGAAGGATGAGCAGTTCTTC. The encoded protein is CATRLAGKDEQFF. This chain uses TRBV10-3 with TRBJ2-1; TRBD2 agrees at 11 bases. After removal of 10 bases from V and 8 bases from J, the junction contained 7 bases not matched to a gene. Germline values: CDR1 ENHRY, CDR2 SYGVKD. CDR3 length: 13 amino acids.

In its sample, this clonotype was seen a few times. The chain carries TRBV5-1 and TRBJ2-3; 7 nucleotides line up with TRBD2. This CDR3 comprises 17 residues. The germline CDR1 and CDR2 sequences are SGHRS and YFSETQ. The ends lost 0 bases at V and 4 bases at J; junction bases unmatched: 11. The CDR3 nucleotides are TGCGCCAGCAGCTTGGTTTCCAGCGGGATTAGACCAGATACGCAGTATTTT. Protein sequence: CASSLVSSGIRPDTQYF.

This sequence joins TRBV7-2 and TRBJ2-7, with 8 bases identical to TRBD1. V lost 0 bases and J lost 3; bases outside the gene matches: 7. Germline values: CDR1 SGHTA, CDR2 FQGNSA. The CDR3 has 16 residues. The CDR3 sequence: CASSLAQGARGYEQYF. CDR3 nucleotides: TGTGCCAGCAGCTTAGCCCAGGGGGCGCGGGGCTACGAGCAGTACTTC.

This clonotype appeared many times. The J gene is TRBJ1-4, the V gene TRBV12-3 or TRBV12-4; D call uncertain. Deletions cut 5 bases from V and 11 bases from J, with 15 bases between. The CDR3 contains 13 residues. The CDR3: CASSPGGGWKLFF. The DNA for the CDR3 is TGTGCCAGCAGTCCAGGCGGAGGGTGGAAACTGTTTTTT.

This clonotype was counted between two and nine times. The rearrangement links TRBV25-1 to TRBJ2-1; D perhaps matches TRBD1 (6 bases). Germline V gene lookup returns CDR1 MGHDK and CDR2 SYGVNS. The germline V and J ends were trimmed by 6 bases and 8 bases, with 20 bases remaining between them. This CDR3 is 15 amino acids long. DNA of the CDR3: TGTGCCAGCAGCTGGGGGCATGGGGTTTGGGATGAGCAGTTCTTC. This gives the protein CASSWGHGVWDEQFF.

This clonotype was recorded many times. This chain joins TRBV7-6 and TRBJ2-2, with D maybe TRBD1 (6 bases). The V gene's germline CDR1 is SGHVS and CDR2 FNYEAQ. The V end lost 5 bases, the J end lost 6 bases, and 16 bases lay between the germline ends. The CDR3 totals 15 residues. The DNA for the CDR3 is TGTGCCAGCAGCCACTCGTTAGGGGGTCCCGGGGAGCTGTTTTTT. Protein sequence: CASSHSLGGPGELFF.

There are many counts of this clonotype. The chain links TRBV28 to TRBJ2-5; TRBD2 is a possible D gene (6 bases). From germline, CDR1 is MDHEN and CDR2 SYDVKM. The CDR3 runs to 15 residues. Trimming removed 5 bases from V and 4 bases from J, with 17 bases in between. The CDR3, as DNA: TGTGCCAGCAGTGCCACAGTGGGACTTTCAGAGACCCAGTACTTC. Translation: CASSATVGLSETQYF.

This clonotype was detected ten times or more. This chain links TRBV7-2 with TRBJ2-3, with a possible D match to TRBD1 (6 bases). The CDR3 contains 15 residues. V lost 5 bases and J lost 2, with 14 bases in between. The V gene's germline CDR1 is SGHTA and CDR2 FQGNSA. CDR3 nucleotides: TGTGCCAGCAGCCAGTACAGGGCAAACACAGATACGCAGTATTTT. Translated, it gives CASSQYRANTDTQYF.

This clonotype came up a few times. The chain joins TRBV18 to TRBJ2-2; D remains unclear. Germline-derived CDR1 and CDR2 are KGHSH and LQKENI. This CDR3 region has 13 residues. The germline V and J ends were trimmed by 1 base and 4 bases, with 4 bases remaining between them. The CDR3 DNA follows: TGTGCCAGCTCACCACTAAGCACCGGGGAGCTGTTTTTT. It encodes CASSPLSTGELFF.

The table lists this clonotype with many counts. The chain couples TRBV7-2 to TRBJ2-2; no clear D gene. V lost 0 bases and J lost 3, with 11 bases in between. Looked up from germline, CDR1 is SGHTA and CDR2 is FQGNSA. CDR3 size: 16 residues. CDR3 in amino acids: CASSLARSSYTGELFF. The CDR3 nucleotides are TGTGCCAGCAGCTTAGCGCGCAGTTCCTACACCGGGGAGCTGTTTTTT.

The chain links TRBV12-3 or TRBV12-4 to TRBJ2-6; D is unresolved. The CDR3 is made up of 19 amino acids. V was shortened by 11 bases and J by 0 bases, with 26 bases between the two germline ends. The CDR3 DNA reads as TGTGCCTGCTGTTTTTTTTTAGAGCGACCTAGCTCTGGGGCCAACGTCCTGACTTTC. This encodes CACCFFLERPSSGANVLTF.

This clonotype was seen many times. The V and J genes are TRBV20-1 and TRBJ1-2, with 7 bases fitting TRBD1. The CDR3 consists of 13 residues. J lost 4 bases, V lost 4 bases, and 6 bases had no gene match. Germline V lookup: CDR1 DFQATT, CDR2 SNEGSKA (reference sequence). CDR3 loop: CSAMGQTIYGYTF. CDR3 nucleotides: TGCAGTGCTATGGGACAGACGATCTATGGCTACACCTTC.

J is TRBJ1-1 and V is TRBV7-2, with D hard to call. Germline lookup yields CDR1 SGHTA and CDR2 FQGNSA. The CDR3 consists of 13 residues. Between the trimmed V and J ends, which lost 2 bases and 2 bases, there was a span of 6 bases. The CDR3 DNA sequence: TGTGCCAGCAGCTTAACCAGCAACACTGAAGCTTTCTTT. Translation gives CASSLTSNTEAFF.

This clonotype occurred many times. The chain uses TRBV29-1 and TRBJ2-7; 11 nucleotides agree with TRBD1. With 0 bases clipped from V and 0 bases from J, the junction kept 4 bases outside the gene matches. Germline CDR1 is SQVTM and CDR2 is ANQGSEA. The CDR3 loop spans 16 amino acids. For the CDR3, the DNA is TGCAGCGTTGAAGATCGTGGGACAGGGGGCTCCTACGAGCAGTACTTC. Translated: CSVEDRGTGGSYEQYF.

This clonotype was found a few times. This chain connects TRBV6-1 to TRBJ1-5; D unclear. V lost 4 bases to trimming and J lost 5 bases, with 9 bases between them. Looked up from germline, CDR1 is MNHNS and CDR2 is SASEGT. The CDR3 runs to 13 residues. The CDR3 is CASSVTVYQPQHF. The CDR3 DNA sequence: TGTGCCAGCAGTGTGACGGTTTATCAGCCCCAGCATTTT.